These 24 T cell receptor beta chains were sequenced from one sample in a study of blood T cells in healthy people across ages. Through a sample-barcoded 5' primer and a J-beta primer mix, a second PCR was run for roughly 6 to 12 cycles. TCRdb re-called the 5' RACE reads with MiXCR, one entry per CDR3 protein. This table holds 650,000 to 1,000,000 distinct CDR3 sequences, 35% to 50% found once. Source material: blood. The source of these receptors is a man older than 75 in good health.

In its sample, this clonotype was seen a few times. The CDR3 region has the DNA TGTGCCAGCAGACTGACAGGGCCCCATGGCTACACCTTC. Its translation is CASRLTGPHGYTF. V usage is TRBV12-3 or TRBV12-4 and J usage is TRBJ1-2, with TRBD1 matching over 7 bases. The CDR3 has 13 residues. Trimming took 6 bases from V and 6 from J; bases not matched to a gene: 7.

The rearrangement links TRBV12-3 or TRBV12-4 to TRBJ2-7; D is unclear. V gave up 5 bases and J gave up 5 bases, with 7 bases separating them. The CDR3 has 11 amino acids. The CDR3 nucleotides read TGTGCCAGCAGTCCCCGACACGAGCAGTACTTC. Translation: CASSPRHEQYF.

The chain links TRBV10-3 to TRBJ2-1; 8 nucleotides align to TRBD1. CDR1 and CDR2 (germline): ENHRY, SYGVKD. The CDR3 extends over 15 amino acids. V was pared by 0 bases and J by 6 bases, with 4 bases of the junction left unmatched. The CDR3 is CAISESVTGVNEQFF. The DNA of the CDR3 is TGTGCCATCAGTGAGTCGGTGACAGGGGTCAATGAGCAGTTCTTC.

CDR3 protein: CASSLAGGRKGYEQYF. CDR3 nucleotides: TGTGCCAGCAGCTTAGCAGGCGGGAGGAAAGGCTACGAGCAGTACTTC. The chain couples TRBV7-2 to TRBJ2-5; 8 bases map to TRBD2. The end of the DNA fits TRBJ2-7 better, so the J call may be wrong. Germline V gene sequence: CDR1 SGHTA, CDR2 FQGNSA. The CDR3 is 16 residues long.

This clonotype occurred a few times. The chain is built from TRBV20-1 and TRBJ2-1; TRBD1 matches at 7 bases. Germline V gene data show CDR1 as DFQATT and CDR2 as SNEGSKA (reference sequence). This CDR3 comprises 14 residues. The trim removed 3 bases at V and 5 bases at J, leaving 7 bases unmatched. The CDR3 nucleotides read TGCAGTGCTAGTCGTCAAGGGACAGACAATGAGCAGTTCTTC. It specifies CSASRQGTDNEQFF.

Many counts were recorded for this clonotype. V gene TRBV11-2 combines with J gene TRBJ2-3, with 7 nucleotides matching TRBD2. Trimming cost V 5 bases and J 1 base; bases outside gene matches: 15. The CDR3 is made up of 18 amino acids. The germline V gene has CDR1 SGHAT and CDR2 FQNNGV. CDR3 sequence (DNA): TGTGCCAGCAGCCCAGTTTTAGGGGAGGGCCCCGGCACAGATACGCAGTATTTT. Translated, it gives CASSPVLGEGPGTDTQYF.

This rearrangement joins TRBV2 to TRBJ2-7; the D is unclear. CDR1 is SNHLY and CDR2 is FYNNEI in the germline V gene. This CDR3 comprises 15 residues. Trimming cost V 0 bases and J 2 bases, with 11 bases left between them. CDR3 in DNA: TGTGCCAGCAGTGAAGCCCCAAGCGCTGCCTACGAGCAGTACTTC. Its translation is CASSEAPSAAYEQYF.

In the case of this clonotype: One base away lies a much larger clone, so this may be a sequencing read error. The chain recombines TRBV29-1 with TRBJ1-1; D is perhaps TRBD1 (6 bases). CDR1 and CDR2 from the germline V gene are SQVTM and ANQGSEA. The CDR3 covers 14 residues. The chain's CDR3 is CNARDTSMNTEAFF. The CDR3 DNA reads as TGCAACGCACGGGACACCAGCATGAACACTGAAGCTTTCTTT. The variable domain in full, with the rest retrieved from reference TRBV29-1 and TRBJ1-1, is SAVISQKPSRDICQRGTSLTIQCQVDSQVTMMFWYRQQPGQSLTLIATANQGSEATYESGFVIDKFPISRPNLTFSTLTVSNMSPEDSSIYLCNARDTSMNTEAFFGQGTRLTVV.

This clonotype was recorded only once. At one of its ends the junction is not consistent with the germline gene, which may arise from a read error. V gene TRBV6-2 or TRBV6-3 combines with J gene TRBJ2-1; 7 bases map to TRBD1. Per the germline V gene, CDR1 is MNHEY and CDR2 is SVGEGT. The CDR3 has 14 residues. CDR3 sequence: CASSIQGSFNEQFF. In nucleotides, the CDR3 is TGTGCCAGCAGTATACAGGGGTCCTTCAATGAGCAGTTCTTC.

V is TRBV10-3 and J is TRBJ2-1; perhaps TRBD2 as D (6 bases). CDR1 ENHRY and CDR2 SYGVKD come from the germline V gene. CDR3 length: 15 residues. The V and J ends lost 10 bases and 6 bases respectively, with 22 bases between them. CDR3 coding DNA: TGTGCCACCTACAGCCCGCGGGCGGGAAGCAATGAGCAGTTCTTC. Encoded protein: CATYSPRAGSNEQFF.

This clonotype was counted a few times. V gene TRBV29-1 combines with J gene TRBJ2-5; no firm D call. Trimming removed 4 bases from V and 2 bases from J, with 8 bases in between. CDR1 and CDR2 from the germline V gene are SQVTM and ANQGSEA. This CDR3 is built from 12 residues. CDR3: CSVVGSQETQYF. The CDR3 nucleotides are TGCAGCGTTGTTGGGTCTCAAGAGACCCAGTACTTC.

V usage is TRBV7-2 and J usage is TRBJ2-5; 10 bases line up with TRBD1. Looked up from germline, CDR1 is SGHTA and CDR2 is FQGNSA. The CDR3 covers 16 residues. J lost 0 bases, V lost 5 bases, and 6 bases had no gene match. The CDR3 region has the DNA TGTGCCAGCAGCATGGGGACAGGGGCCTACCAAGAGACCCAGTACTTC. Translation: CASSMGTGAYQETQYF.

The chain uses TRBV12-3 or TRBV12-4 and TRBJ2-6; 7 nucleotides line up with TRBD2. The V gene end was trimmed by 0 bases and the J gene end by 0 bases; junction bases not matched to a gene: 5. The CDR3 consists of 18 residues. The CDR3 loop is CASSLAGGRTSGANVLTF. The DNA for the CDR3 is TGTGCCAGCAGTTTAGCCGGCGGGAGAACCTCTGGGGCCAACGTCCTGACTTTC.

About this clonotype itself: A read error is possible here, since a much larger clone lies one base away. This rearrangement joins TRBV29-1 to TRBJ2-7; TRBD2 matches 10 bases. Germline V CDR1 and CDR2: SQVTM, ANQGSEA. The junction had 10 bases not matched to a gene; V was cut back by 5 bases and J by 3 bases. CDR3 length: 15 amino acids. CDR3 nucleotide sequence: TGCAGCGTTACATTAGCGGGAGGCCCTAGCTACGAGCAGTACTTC. Protein: CSVTLAGGPSYEQYF.

The gene calls are TRBV29-1 and TRBJ2-5; 15 positions agree with TRBD2. The ends lost 6 bases at V and 2 bases at J; junction bases unmatched: 4. CDR3 length: 15 amino acids. Germline V gene sequence: CDR1 SQVTM, CDR2 ANQGSEA. The CDR3 sequence is CSVRGLAGGQETQYF. The CDR3 region has the DNA TGCAGCGTAAGAGGACTAGCGGGAGGGCAAGAGACCCAGTACTTC.

This rearrangement joins TRBV10-3 to TRBJ1-2; 7 positions match TRBD1. V lost 9 bases and J lost 6; bases outside the gene matches: 7. CDR3 length: 12 amino acids. Germline V gene lookup returns CDR1 ENHRY and CDR2 SYGVKD. In DNA form, the CDR3 reads TGTGCCATTCGAACGACAGGGAATGGCTACACCTTC. It codes for CAIRTTGNGYTF.

As to this clonotype: At one of its ends the junction is not consistent with the germline gene, which may arise from a read error. The J gene is TRBJ2-1, the V gene TRBV27; maybe TRBD1 (6 bases). Germline V gives CDR1 MNHEY, CDR2 SMNVEV (reference sequence). The CDR3 length is 13 residues. The CDR3 spells CASRLQGSNEQFF. In nucleotides, the CDR3 is TGTGCTAGCAGGTTACAGGGTAGCAATGAGCAGTTCTTC.

In its sample, this clonotype was seen a few times. This rearrangement joins TRBV5-6 to TRBJ2-1; a weak D match, TRBD1 (6 bases). Trimming took 0 bases from V and 8 from J, leaving 12 bases between them. Germline CDR1 reads SGHDT; CDR2 reads YYEEEE. The CDR3 extends over 14 amino acids. The CDR3 DNA reads as TGTGCCAGCAGCTTGGCAGGGGTTTTGGATGAGCAGTTCTTC. Residues: CASSLAGVLDEQFF.

In this sample, this clonotype turned up a few times. The V call is TRBV28, the J call TRBJ2-1, with 12 bases fitting TRBD2. The CDR3 sequence is 17 residues long. CDR1 and CDR2 (germline): MDHEN, SYDVKM. V dropped 3 bases and J dropped 7; count of bases not matched to a gene: 10. The CDR3 reads CASSFPFTSGGSNEQFF. Here the CDR3 DNA reads TGTGCCAGCAGTTTCCCCTTTACTAGCGGGGGGAGTAATGAGCAGTTCTTC.

This clonotype was seen only a few times. The gene calls are TRBV2 and TRBJ1-1; 9 positions agree with TRBD1. CDR3 size: 14 residues. The germline V gene has CDR1 SNHLY and CDR2 FYNNEI. J gave up 4 bases and V 7 bases, and 7 bases lay outside the gene matches. The CDR3 protein is CASINRGRVTEAFF. For the CDR3, the DNA is TGTGCCAGCATAAACAGGGGGCGCGTCACTGAAGCTTTCTTT.

The chain couples TRBV7-3 to TRBJ2-3, with D maybe TRBD1 (6 bases). CDR1 and CDR2 (germline): SGHTA, FQGTGA. Trimming stripped 1 base from V and 6 bases from J, with 14 bases between. CDR3 length: 15 residues. CDR3 residues: CASSLNSQGSDTQYF. The CDR3 nucleotides are TGTGCCAGCAGCTTAAATTCTCAGGGGTCGGATACGCAGTATTTT.

Worth noting for this clonotype: A much bigger clone sits one base away, suggesting this may be a read error. The chain links TRBV7-9 to TRBJ1-5; D uncertain. Trimming took off 8 bases at V and 7 bases at J, with 12 bases between the two ends. Germline CDR1 SEHNR, CDR2 FQNEAQ (reference sequence). The CDR3 has 12 amino acids. The CDR3 DNA follows: TGTGCCAGCGGAACAGAGATGCAGCCCCAGCATTTT. This translates into CASGTEMQPQHF.

In regard to this clonotype: Because the CDR3 is missing its conserved closing phenylalanine or tryptophan, this is likely a read error. This chain uses TRBV7-9 with TRBJ2-7; D may match TRBD1 or TRBD2 (5 bases each). Trimming took 4 bases from V and 1 from J, leaving 17 bases between them. Germline CDR1 and CDR2: SEHNR and FQNEAQ (reference sequence). The CDR3 extends over 16 amino acids. The CDR3 protein is CASSSEARDGSYEQYI. The CDR3 DNA follows: TGTGCCAGCAGCTCCGAGGCACGGGACGGTTCCTACGAGCAGTACATC.

V usage is TRBV11-3 and J usage is TRBJ2-1; D remains unclear. The germline CDR1 and CDR2 sequences are SGHNT and YENEEA. This CDR3 region has 14 residues. V lost 5 bases to trimming and J lost 7 bases, with 15 bases between them. CDR3 DNA sequence: TGTGCCAGCAGCCTGGGGTTGCAGGAGAATGAGCAGTTCTTC. Amino acids: CASSLGLQENEQFF.